The source of this TCR beta chain is a study of T cell responses to AZD1222 COVID-19 vaccine. Profiling relied on immunoSEQ multiplex PCR, and the TCRdb table lists in-frame clones only, not all of them. The sample has some 120,000 clones; approximately 86% are singletons. Points from the study as a whole: The study sampled repertoires only after the peak T cell response.

The CDR3 consists of 14 residues. In germline, CDR1 is MGHRA, CDR2 YSYEKL. V lost 0 bases, J lost 4 bases, and 7 bases lay in between. The table lists this clone with a count of one. Its specificity is unknown. The chain joins TRBV4-1 to TRBJ1-3; D gene unclear. This receptor was taken from an adult in good health. The source was peripheral blood, collected on day 0 of AZD1222 vaccination. As DNA, the CDR3 is TGCGCCAGCAGCCAAGAGCCCCAAGGAAACACCATATATTTT. Translation: CASSQEPQGNTIYF.